The 10 T cell receptor beta chains given below trace back to one sample, sequenced in a study of T cell responses to AZD1222 COVID-19 vaccine. Assay used: immunoSEQ multiplex PCR; TCRdb lists only in-frame clones, some missing. The profile covers approximately 120,000 clones, with roughly 90% appearing a single time and under 4.5% taken by the ten largest. The sample was peripheral blood, taken on day 0 of AZD1222 vaccination. These receptors were collected from an adult in good health.

The J gene is TRBJ2-7, the V gene TRBV30; TRBD2 matches 9 bases. Per the germline V gene, CDR1 is GTSNPN and CDR2 is SVGIG (reference sequence). V dropped 4 bases and J dropped 6; count of bases not matched to a gene: 10. This CDR3 has 14 amino acids. The CDR3 DNA follows: TGTGCCTGGACCCCTGGCGGGAGGGCCCCCGAGCAGTACTTC. Amino acid sequence: CAWTPGGRAPEQYF.

CDR3 residues: CASSQGWPFRSTDTQYF. CDR3 nucleotides: TGCGCCAGCAGCCAAGGTTGGCCCTTCCGAAGCACAGATACGCAGTATTTT. The genes are TRBV4-3 and TRBJ2-3; D gene uncertain. This CDR3 comprises 17 residues. Germline V gives CDR1 LGHNA, CDR2 YSLEER. Between the trimmed V and J ends, which lost 1 base and 0 bases, there was a span of 14 bases.

The chain employs TRBV28 and TRBJ1-1, with 9 bases fitting TRBD1. Germline CDR1 reads MDHEN; CDR2 reads SYDVKM. V shed 7 bases, J shed 10 bases, and the junction held 19 bases outside the gene matches. This CDR3 has 16 amino acids. The CDR3 region has the DNA TGTGCCAGCACGGACAGGGGCCTTCAAATATCCCAGGGAGCTTTCTTT. Protein: CASTDRGLQISQGAFF.

The J gene is TRBJ2-7, the V gene TRBV2; D ambiguous. The CDR3 is 13 amino acids. Germline CDR1 reads SNHLY; CDR2 reads FYNNEI. The V end was cut by 4 bases, the J end by 2 bases, with 9 bases between. The CDR3 protein is CASSVRTAYEQYF. CDR3 bases: TGTGCCAGCAGTGTTAGGACGGCCTACGAGCAGTACTTC.

The chain employs TRBV28 and TRBJ1-2; 8 nucleotides align to TRBD1. In germline, CDR1 is MDHEN, CDR2 SYDVKM. The CDR3 has 15 residues. The V and J ends lost 4 bases and 8 bases, in that order; junction bases with no gene match: 12. The chain's CDR3 is CASSSDWTGIRGYTF. The CDR3 DNA follows: TGTGCCAGCAGTTCCGATTGGACAGGGATAAGGGGCTACACCTTC.

The chain is built from TRBV18 and TRBJ2-5; 7 nucleotides align to TRBD2. The CDR3 covers 13 residues. Germline CDR1 KGHSH, CDR2 LQKENI. V lost 8 bases, J lost 2 bases, and 5 bases stayed unmatched. This CDR3 is CASRLAEQETQYF. CDR3 in DNA: TGTGCCAGCCGTCTAGCGGAACAAGAGACCCAGTACTTC.

The chain carries TRBV25-1 and TRBJ2-3; D perhaps matches TRBD2 (6 bases). This CDR3 has 14 amino acids. Germline V gene lookup returns CDR1 MGHDK and CDR2 SYGVNS. V was shortened by 6 bases and J by 2 bases, with 12 bases between the two germline ends. The CDR3 DNA follows: TGTGCCAGCAGGACTGGCGGGGCCACAGATACGCAGTATTTT. Translation gives CASRTGGATDTQYF.

The rearrangement links TRBV15 to TRBJ1-5; tentatively, D is TRBD1 (5 bases). Trimming took off 3 bases at V and 7 bases at J, with 19 bases between the two ends. From germline, CDR1 is LNHNV and CDR2 YYDKDF (reference sequence). The CDR3 runs to 16 residues. For the CDR3, the DNA is TGTGCCACCAGCAGCAGTAGGCAGGGCCTGGGGCAGCCCCAGCATTTT. This gives the protein CATSSSRQGLGQPQHF.

The V call is TRBV27, the J call TRBJ2-2; D is unresolved. The CDR3 consists of 12 residues. The germline V gene has CDR1 MNHEY and CDR2 SMNVEV (reference sequence). V dropped 8 bases and J dropped 6 bases, with 10 bases sitting between them. CDR3 amino acids: CASRRYSGELFF. The CDR3 nucleotides are TGTGCCAGCCGCCGGTACTCCGGGGAGCTGTTTTTT.

The V gene is TRBV7-2, the J gene TRBJ1-1; no firm D call. The CDR3 has 14 residues. Germline V gene lookup returns CDR1 SGHTA and CDR2 FQGNSA. V gave up 6 bases and J gave up 4 bases, with 15 bases separating them. CDR3 in amino acids: CASRLPGTTTEAFF. The CDR3 DNA reads TGTGCCAGCAGACTTCCCGGAACGACCACTGAAGCTTTCTTT.